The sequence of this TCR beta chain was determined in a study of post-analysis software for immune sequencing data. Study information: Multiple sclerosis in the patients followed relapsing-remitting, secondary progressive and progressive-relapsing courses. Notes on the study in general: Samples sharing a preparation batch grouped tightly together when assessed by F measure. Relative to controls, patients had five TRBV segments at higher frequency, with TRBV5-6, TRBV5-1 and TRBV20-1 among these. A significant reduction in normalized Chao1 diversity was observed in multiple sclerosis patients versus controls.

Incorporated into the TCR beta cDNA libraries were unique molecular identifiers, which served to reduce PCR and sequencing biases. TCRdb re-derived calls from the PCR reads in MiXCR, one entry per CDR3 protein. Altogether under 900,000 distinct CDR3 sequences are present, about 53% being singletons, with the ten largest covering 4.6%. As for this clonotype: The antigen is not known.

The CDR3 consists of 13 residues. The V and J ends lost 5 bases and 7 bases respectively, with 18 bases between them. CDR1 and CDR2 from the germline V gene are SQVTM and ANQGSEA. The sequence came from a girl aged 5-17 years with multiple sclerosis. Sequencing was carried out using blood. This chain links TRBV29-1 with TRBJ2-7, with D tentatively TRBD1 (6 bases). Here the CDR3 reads CSVSDRTYGEQYF. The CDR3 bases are TGCAGCGTTTCCGACAGGACCTATGGGGAGCAGTACTTC.